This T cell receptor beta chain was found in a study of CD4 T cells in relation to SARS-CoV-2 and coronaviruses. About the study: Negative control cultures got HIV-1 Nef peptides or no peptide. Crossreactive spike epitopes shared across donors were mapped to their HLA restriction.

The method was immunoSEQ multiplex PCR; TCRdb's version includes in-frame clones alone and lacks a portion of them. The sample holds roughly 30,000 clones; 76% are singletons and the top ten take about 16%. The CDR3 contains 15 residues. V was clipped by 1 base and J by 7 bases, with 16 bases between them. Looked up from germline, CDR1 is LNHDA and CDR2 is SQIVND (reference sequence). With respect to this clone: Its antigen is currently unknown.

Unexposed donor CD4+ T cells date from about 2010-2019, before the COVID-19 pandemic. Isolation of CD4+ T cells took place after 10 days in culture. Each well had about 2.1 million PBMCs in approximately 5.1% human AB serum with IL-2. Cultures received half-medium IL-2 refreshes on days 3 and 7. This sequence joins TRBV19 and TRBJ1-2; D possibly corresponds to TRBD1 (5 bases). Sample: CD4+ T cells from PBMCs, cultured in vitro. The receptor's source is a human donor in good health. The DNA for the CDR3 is TGTGCCAGTAGTATAGGGTCATCGGGGACTCTTGGCTACACCTTC. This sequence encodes CASSIGSSGTLGYTF. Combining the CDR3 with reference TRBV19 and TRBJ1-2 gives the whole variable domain DGGITQSPKYLFRKEGQNVTLSCEQNLNHDAMYWYRQDPGQGLRLIYYSQIVNDFQKGDIAEGYSVSREKKESFPLTVTSAQKNPTAFYLCASSIGSSGTLGYTFGSGTRLTVV.